These 27 T cell receptor beta chains originate from one sample sequenced in a study of metastatic and nonmetastatic thyroid tumors. TCRdb recomputed clones from the PCR reads via MiXCR. The sample records 60,000 to 75,000 clones, approximately 4.1% being singletons. Before thyroid surgery, none of the patients had received any treatment. Sequenced input: blood. Receptors were obtained from a female donor with papillary thyroid cancer or a benign thyroid nodule (not recorded which). Some clones in this sample may be carry-over from other donors' samples.

Notes on this clone: A much bigger clone sits one base away, suggesting this may be a read error. This rearrangement joins TRBV7-9 to TRBJ1-2; no definite D call. Germline CDR1 and CDR2: SEHNR and FQNEAQ (reference sequence). This CDR3 is built from 11 residues. CDR3 region: CSSSLYYGYTF. For the CDR3, the DNA is TGTTCCAGCAGCTTATACTATGGCTACACCTTC.

This clone was recorded at least ten times. This chain links TRBV2 with TRBJ2-3; no definite D call. The CDR3 loop spans 10 amino acids. The ends were cut back, 4 bases at V and 6 bases at J, with 2 bases in the middle. The germline CDR1 and CDR2 sequences are SNHLY and FYNNEI. The CDR3 reads CASSGDTQYF. CDR3 nucleotide sequence: TGTGCCAGCAGTGGGGATACGCAGTATTTT.

This clone came up many times. The chain joins TRBV30 to TRBJ2-3, with TRBD2 identical over 10 bases. CDR3 length: 14 amino acids. V was clipped by 5 bases and J by 1 base; unmatched bases: 3. Germline V gene sequence: CDR1 GTSNPN, CDR2 SVGIG (reference sequence). Written as DNA, the CDR3 is TGTGCCTGGGGAACTAGCGGGGGCACAGATACGCAGTATTTT. Encoded protein: CAWGTSGGTDTQYF. The full variable domain, in which reference TRBV30 and TRBJ2-3 provide the parts outside the CDR3, is SQTIHQWPATLVQPVGSPLSLECTVEGTSNPNLYWYRQAAGRGLQLLFYSVGIGQISSEVPQNLSASRPQDRQFILSSKKLLLSDSGFYLCAWGTSGGTDTQYFGPGTRLTVL.

This clone was seen at least ten times. V gene TRBV5-5 combines with J gene TRBJ2-6, with D possibly being TRBD1 (5 bases). Trimming shortened V by 1 base and J by 2 bases, and 13 bases separated the two germline ends. The CDR3 extends over 17 amino acids. Per the germline V gene, CDR1 is SGHKS and CDR2 is YYEKEE (reference sequence). The CDR3: CASSLSGISAGANVLTF. CDR3 DNA sequence: TGTGCCAGCAGCTTGTCAGGGATTTCTGCTGGGGCCAACGTCCTGACTTTC. The entire variable domain, with the rest obtained from reference TRBV5-5 and TRBJ2-6, is as follows: DAGVTQSPTHLIKTRGQQVTLRCSPISGHKSVSWYQQVLGQGPQFIFQYYEKEERGRGNFPDRFSARQFPNYSSELNVNALLLGDSALYLCASSLSGISAGANVLTFGAGSRLTVL.

A remark on this clone: A read error may be the cause here, since a much bigger clone is one base away. This CDR3 reads CSAPETEYF. The CDR3 bases are TGCAGTGCCCCAGAGACCGAGTACTTC. V gene TRBV20-1 combines with J gene TRBJ2-5; D is ambiguous. Germline-derived CDR1 and CDR2 are DFQATT and SNEGSKA (reference sequence). The CDR3 is 9 residues long.

The sample holds a few counts of this clone. This sequence joins TRBV19 and TRBJ1-1, with TRBD1 as a possible D gene (5 bases). Germline CDR1 LNHDA, CDR2 SQIVND (reference sequence). V was trimmed by 9 bases and J by 0 bases, leaving 20 bases between them. The CDR3 spans 16 residues. This chain's CDR3 is CASLGRDQILNTEAFF. In nucleotides, the CDR3 is TGTGCCAGCCTGGGCCGGGACCAAATATTGAACACTGAAGCTTTCTTT.

For this clone: It may be a read error: a sequence one base away is much more abundant. It is likely a read error, because the conserved phenylalanine at the end of the CDR3 is missing. J is TRBJ2-1 and V is TRBV4-1, with 9 positions matching TRBD2. The V gene end was trimmed by 1 base and the J gene end by 0 bases; junction bases not matched to a gene: 1. The CDR3 length is 16 residues. CDR1 is MGHRA and CDR2 is YSYEKL in the germline V gene. Written as DNA, the CDR3 is TGCGCCAGCAGCCAAGTTAGCGGGAGCTCCTACAATGAGCAGTTCGTC. Translation gives CASSQVSGSSYNEQFV.

This clone was seen more than once but under ten times. This may stem from a read error, because a much larger clone lies one nucleotide away. This rearrangement joins TRBV5-1 to TRBJ2-3, with D perhaps matching TRBD1 (6 bases). Germline assignment: CDR1 SGHRS and CDR2 YFSETQ. V gave up 4 bases and J gave up 4 bases, with 13 bases separating them. The CDR3 sequence is 14 residues long. Here the CDR3 DNA reads TGCGCCAGCAGCCCGGGACATGGGGCAGATACGCAGTATTTT. It yields the protein CASSPGHGADTQYF.

This clone was observed a handful of times. With a much larger clone just one base away, this may be a read error. The V and J genes are TRBV3-1 and TRBJ1-1, with D uncertain. Per germline, CDR1 LGHDT and CDR2 YNNKEL (reference sequence). The CDR3 contains 11 residues. Trimming left V 5 bases short and J 10 bases short, with 11 bases between. The DNA of the CDR3 is TGTGCCAGCAGCAAAGTGGGCTTAGCTTTCTTT. Its protein product is CASSKVGLAFF.

This clone was counted many times. The V call is TRBV7-3, the J call TRBJ2-2; the match to TRBD2 covers 7 bases. The germline V gene has CDR1 SGHTA and CDR2 FQGTGA. The CDR3 has 16 residues. V shed 2 bases and J 6 bases; nucleotides not matched to a gene: 9. The CDR3 bases are TGTGCCAGCAGCTTATTCGGGACTACGGGCTCCGGGGAGCTGTTTTTT. Its protein is CASSLFGTTGSGELFF.

There are a few counts of this clone. This rearrangement joins TRBV6-1 to TRBJ1-6, with 11 bases lining up with TRBD1. The CDR3 totals 15 residues. Germline assignment: CDR1 MNHNS and CDR2 SASEGT. After removal of 0 bases from V and 9 bases from J, the junction contained 1 base not matched to a gene. The CDR3 sequence: CASSEAGTGGSPLHF. CDR3 DNA sequence: TGTGCCAGCAGTGAAGCAGGGACAGGGGGTTCACCCCTCCACTTT.

This clone was counted ten times or more. The chain joins TRBV30 to TRBJ2-3; D uncertain. The CDR3 is 14 residues long. Germline V gene sequence: CDR1 GTSNPN, CDR2 SVGIG (reference sequence). Trimming shortened V by 4 bases and J by 1 base, and 12 bases separated the two germline ends. The CDR3 sequence: CAWTRETGTDTQYF. The CDR3 DNA reads as TGTGCCTGGACTAGGGAAACTGGCACAGATACGCAGTATTTT.

This clone was counted ten times or more. The V gene is TRBV7-3, the J gene TRBJ2-3; D is ambiguous. V dropped 5 bases and J dropped 3 bases, with 9 bases sitting between them. CDR3 size: 13 residues. Germline V gives CDR1 SGHTA, CDR2 FQGTGA. The chain's CDR3 is CASSPRATDTQYF. CDR3 DNA: TGTGCCAGCAGCCCCCGGGCAACAGATACGCAGTATTTT.

Many counts were recorded for this clone. Compared with germline, one end of the junction differs, possibly owing to a read error. This chain connects TRBV4-1 to TRBJ1-6; a possible D gene is TRBD1 (5 bases). Germline V gene sequence: CDR1 MGHRA, CDR2 YSYEKL. The CDR3 spans 12 residues. The CDR3: CVPGEVNSPLHF. In nucleotides, the CDR3 is TGTGTCCCGGGGGAGGTTAATTCACCCCTCCACTTT.

This clone occurred a few times. A much larger clone sits a single nucleotide away, making a read error possible. V usage is TRBV20-1 and J usage is TRBJ2-7; 7 bases match TRBD1. The CDR3 spans 14 residues. From germline, CDR1 is DFQATT and CDR2 SNEGSKA (reference sequence). CDR3 coding DNA: TGCAGTTCTAGAGACCACAGGGGTGCGGGCGAGCAGTACTTC. It translates to CSSRDHRGAGEQYF.

Only a few counts were recorded for this clone. V usage is TRBV6-1 and J usage is TRBJ1-1; D possibly corresponds to TRBD1 (6 bases). Trimming cost V 7 bases and J 3 bases, with 18 bases left between them. The CDR3 has 15 residues. The germline V gene has CDR1 MNHNS and CDR2 SASEGT. DNA for the CDR3: TGTGCCAGCAACATACAGGGCGCGGCGTACACTGAAGCTTTCTTT. Amino acid sequence: CASNIQGAAYTEAFF.

Many counts were recorded for this clone. J is TRBJ1-2 and V is TRBV5-4; tentative D call: TRBD1 (6 bases). This CDR3 region has 13 residues. Germline V gives CDR1 SGHNT, CDR2 YYREEE (reference sequence). V was shortened by 0 bases and J by 6 bases, with 9 bases between the two germline ends. CDR3 sequence: CASSLDREDGYTF. CDR3 coding DNA: TGTGCCAGCAGCTTGGACAGGGAGGATGGCTACACCTTC.

The chain links TRBV19 to TRBJ1-5; D not resolved. Germline V gives CDR1 LNHDA, CDR2 SQIVND (reference sequence). CDR3 length: 16 residues. With 5 bases removed from V and 1 base from J, the gap between germline ends came to 15 bases. The CDR3 coding sequence is TGTGCCAGTAGTTTCTCATCTACGGGGAGCAATCAGCCCCAGCATTTT. Encoded protein: CASSFSSTGSNQPQHF.

The sample holds a few counts of this clone. V gene TRBV5-1 combines with J gene TRBJ2-7; TRBD2 agrees at 12 bases. CDR3 length: 17 residues. Per the germline V gene, CDR1 is SGHRS and CDR2 is YFSETQ. Losses at the gene ends were 4 bases for V and 4 bases for J; bases not matched to a gene: 12. The CDR3 is CASSGRSSGGAYYEQYF. CDR3 coding DNA: TGCGCCAGCAGCGGGCGTTCTAGCGGGGGGGCCTATTACGAGCAGTACTTC.

In this sample, this clone turned up many times. This chain uses TRBV7-9 with TRBJ1-5, with 11 positions matching TRBD1. The CDR3 sequence is 14 residues long. V trimming: 5 bases; J trimming: 7 bases; junction bases outside the gene matches: 4. Per germline, CDR1 SEHNR and CDR2 FQNEAQ (reference sequence). CDR3 region: CASSIGTGGQPQHF. The CDR3 DNA reads as TGTGCCAGCAGCATAGGGACAGGGGGACAGCCCCAGCATTTT. The complete variable domain, with remaining parts taken from reference TRBV7-9 and TRBJ1-5, reads DTGVSQNPRHKITKRGQNVTFRCDPISEHNRLYWYRQTLGQGPEFLTYFQNEAQLEKSRLLSDRFSAERPKGSFSTLEIQRTEQGDSAMYLCASSIGTGGQPQHFGDGTRLSIL.

This clone was seen many times. The rearrangement uses TRBV24-1 and TRBJ1-5, with unresolved D. Germline assignment: CDR1 KGHDR and CDR2 SFDVKD. V dropped 5 bases and J dropped 6 bases, with 10 bases sitting between them. The CDR3 covers 13 residues. The CDR3 here is CATSGGWAQPQHF. The CDR3 region has the DNA TGTGCCACCAGTGGCGGGTGGGCTCAGCCCCAGCATTTT.

This clone was detected ten times or more. The chain carries TRBV7-3 and TRBJ2-7; D is possibly TRBD2 (7 bases). The CDR3 has 13 residues. The ends were cut back, 4 bases at V and 6 bases at J, with 13 bases in the middle. Germline V gives CDR1 SGHTA, CDR2 FQGTGA. In nucleotides, the CDR3 is TGTGCCAGCAGCTCAGGGGCGGGAGTCGAGCAGTACTTC. Amino acids: CASSSGAGVEQYF.

This sequence joins TRBV2 and TRBJ2-1; D tentatively reads TRBD1 or TRBD2 (6 bases each). Trimming stripped 6 bases from V and 8 bases from J, with 20 bases between. This CDR3 region has 15 residues. Germline CDR1 reads SNHLY; CDR2 reads FYNNEI. The CDR3 DNA is TGTGCCAGCAGCGCCTCTAGCGTAGGGGGGCATGAGCAGTTCTTC. As protein: CASSASSVGGHEQFF. Together with reference TRBV2 and TRBJ2-1, the CDR3 gives the full variable domain: EPEVTQTPSHQVTQMGQEVILRCVPISNHLYFYWYRQILGQKVEFLVSFYNNEISEKSEIFDDQFSVERPDGSNFTLKIRSTKLEDSAMYFCASSASSVGGHEQFFGPGTRLTVL.

In its sample, this clone was seen many times. The chain has TRBV2 and TRBJ1-6; D remains ambiguous. The V and J ends lost 8 bases and 6 bases respectively, with 14 bases between them. The CDR3 consists of 14 residues. Germline V gives CDR1 SNHLY, CDR2 FYNNEI. CDR3 bases: TGTGCCAGCTGTCCCACAGTTACTAATTCACCCCTCCACTTT. Its translation: CASCPTVTNSPLHF.

Comment on this clone: The germline gene is not matched at one end of the junction; a read error may be the cause. The V and J genes are TRBV7-7 and TRBJ1-2; 10 bases agree with TRBD1. Per germline, CDR1 SSHAT and CDR2 FNYEAQ (reference sequence). The CDR3 has 16 residues. CDR3 sequence: CASSPTPGQGTYGYTF. The CDR3 nucleotides are TGTGCTAGCAGCCCCACCCCGGGACAGGGGACCTATGGCTACACCTTC.

This clone was picked up a small number of times. A read error may be the cause here, since a much bigger clone is one base away. The chain joins TRBV3-1 to TRBJ2-7; perhaps TRBD1 as D (6 bases). V lost 0 bases and J lost 5, with 17 bases in between. Germline CDR1 LGHDT, CDR2 YNNKEL (reference sequence). The CDR3 loop spans 16 amino acids. The CDR3 coding sequence is TGTGCCAGCAGCCAAGAGGGGGCGGGCCGGGGCCACGAGCAGTACTTC. Its translation is CASSQEGAGRGHEQYF.

This clone was found many times. The chain uses TRBV7-2 and TRBJ2-5; no clear D. Germline V gene sequence: CDR1 SGHTA, CDR2 FQGNSA. The V end lost 6 bases, the J end lost 2 bases, and 16 bases lay between the germline ends. The CDR3 contains 15 residues. The CDR3 DNA is TGTGCCAGCAGATTTGGGTCTAACCCTCAAGAGACCCAGTACTTC. Protein sequence: CASRFGSNPQETQYF.